These T cell receptor beta chains were read from a single sample in a study of T cell repertoires in cytomegalovirus infection. No antigen is known for these receptors. TCRdb redid the calling of the reads with MiXCR, one entry per CDR3 protein. The sample holds 71,000 or so distinct CDR3 sequences; 20% to 25% are singletons and the top ten take roughly two thirds. The material sequenced was CD8+ T cells from cultured PBMCs, taken from culture after CMV antigen stimulation. Receptor source: a human donor in good health (CMV status not recorded). Some clones in this sample may be carry-over from other donors' samples. CDR3s include the opening cysteine and the closing phenylalanine or tryptophan. A D gene is named only where the DNA matches it firmly. Not all rows give a size; the values are once, few, many and, for expanded clones, a class.

v_call	clone_size	d_call	j_call	cdr3_nt	cdr3_aa
TRBV29-1	NA	TRBD2	TRBJ2-3	TGCAGCGTATGGACTAGCGGGGGGCGGACAGATACGCAGTATTTT	CSVWTSGGRTDTQYF
TRBV27	NA	NA	TRBJ1-5	TGTGCCAGCAGTTTAAAGGTAGGACAGCCCCAGCATTTT	CASSLKVGQPQHF
TRBV7-9	few	NA	TRBJ1-1	TGTGCCAGCAGCTTATGGACCGAGGGAGGCACTGAAGCTTTCTTT	CASSLWTEGGTEAFF
TRBV7-6	NA	NA	TRBJ1-1	TGTGCCAGCAGCTTAGGAAAGGGGGAGGACACTGAAGCTTTCTTT	CASSLGKGEDTEAFF
TRBV12-3/TRBV12-4	medium-sized	NA	TRBJ1-1	TGTGCCAGCAGTTCTCCGACAGAAGTGAACACTGAAGCTTTCTTT	CASSSPTEVNTEAFF
TRBV10-3	NA	TRBD1	TRBJ2-7	TGTGCCATCAGGGGGACAGGGAGCCCCTACGAGCAGTACTTC	CAIRGTGSPYEQYF
TRBV27	NA	TRBD2	TRBJ2-1	TGTGCCAGCAGTTGGAGCGGGGGGGACTACAATGAGCAGTTCTTC	CASSWSGGDYNEQFF
TRBV20-1	few	NA	TRBJ2-1	TGCAGTGCTGATGGTGGCCCCGGGAATGAGCAGTTCTTC	CSADGGPGNEQFF
TRBV12-5	NA	NA	TRBJ2-2	TGTGCTAGTGGTTTGGTAAGGGAGAACACCGGGGAGCTGTTTTTT	CASGLVRENTGELFF
TRBV7-9	few	TRBD1	TRBJ1-6	TGTGCCAGCAGTTGGGATGGGACAGGGGGCGCGGGCGATTCACCCCTCCACTTT	CASSWDGTGGAGDSPLHF
TRBV7-9	few	NA	TRBJ2-7	TGTGCCAGCAGCTTAGCCGGGATGGCAAATGAGCAGTACTTC	CASSLAGMANEQYF
TRBV2	NA	NA	TRBJ1-2	TGTGCCAGTGACATCGTAGGGAACTATGGCTACACCTTC	CASDIVGNYGYTF
TRBV2	few	NA	TRBJ1-5	TGTGCCAGCTCCCGTCGGATCAATCAGCCCCAGCATTTT	CASSRRINQPQHF
TRBV6-2/TRBV6-3	NA	NA	TRBJ1-1	TGTGCCAGCAGTTCTTACGCGGGGACTGAAGCTTTCTTT	CASSSYAGTEAFF
TRBV7-2	NA	NA	TRBJ1-5	TGTGCCAGCAGCTTAAGGGGTCCTCAGCCCCAGCATTTT	CASSLRGPQPQHF
TRBV7-9	few	TRBD1	TRBJ1-2	TGTGCCAGCAGCTCCGGGACAGGGCCCTATGGCTACACCTTC	CASSSGTGPYGYTF